The rows below give T cell receptor beta chains drawn from one sample of a study of blood T cell repertoires in COVID-19. Sequencing was performed with immunoSEQ multiplex PCR; in TCRdb, only in-frame clones are kept and a portion is missing. The table shows about 280,000 clones, with around 89% occurring only once. What was sequenced was PBMCs or T cells enriched from blood (not recorded which). The receptors were sampled from a woman aged 30 to 39 with acute COVID-19. Each CDR3 is given with its conserved first and last residue. Each record gives: CDR3 length, V gene, clone size, D gene, J gene, CDR3 protein, CDR3 DNA. A D gene is named only where the DNA matches it firmly. Expanded clones are given a class, and other clones once, few, many or no size at all.

>16|TRBV2|.|TRBD2|TRBJ2-7
CASSEPALAGRYEQYF
TGTGCCAGCAGTGAGCCGGCGCTAGCGGGTCGCTACGAGCAGTACTTC
>15|TRBV19|.|TRBD1|TRBJ2-7
CASSRTGGSSYEQYF
TGTGCCAGTAGTCGAACAGGGGGAAGCTCCTACGAGCAGTACTTC
>14|TRBV12-5|.|.|TRBJ1-5
CASGLYRYNQPQHF
TGTGCTAGTGGTTTGTACAGATACAATCAGCCCCAGCATTTT
>12|TRBV30|.|.|TRBJ2-1
CAWSELGGEQFF
TGTGCCTGGAGTGAGTTGGGAGGTGAGCAGTTCTTC
>14|TRBV24-1|once|.|TRBJ2-2
CATSDSGVIGELFF
TGTGCCACCAGTGATTCAGGTGTCATCGGGGAGCTGTTTTTT
>14|TRBV27|.|TRBD2|TRBJ2-7
CASSPLAGMYEQYF
TGTGCCAGCAGCCCACTAGCGGGGATGTACGAGCAGTACTTC
>13|TRBV7-9|.|.|TRBJ2-7
CASSLTYPYEQYF
TGTGCCAGCAGCTTAACCTACCCCTACGAGCAGTACTTC
>17|TRBV5-1|.|TRBD2|TRBJ2-1
CASSLAVPLAGRDEQFF
TGCGCCAGCAGCTTGGCCGTCCCACTAGCGGGGAGGGATGAGCAGTTCTTC
>16|TRBV5-1|.|.|TRBJ1-2
CASSSTSGEGSYGYTF
TGCGCCAGCAGCTCCACCAGTGGGGAGGGTTCGTATGGCTACACCTTC
>17|TRBV21-1|.|.|TRBJ2-3
CASILVPLQGSTDTQYF
TGTGCCAGCATCCTGGTCCCGTTACAGGGTAGCACAGATACGCAGTATTTT
>15|TRBV11-1|.|.|TRBJ2-7
CASSLVVAETYEQYF
TGTGCCAGCAGCTTAGTGGTAGCGGAGACCTACGAGCAGTACTTC
>14|TRBV14|.|TRBD1|TRBJ2-7
CASSQGARGYEQYF
TGTGCCAGCAGCCAAGGAGCCAGGGGGTACGAGCAGTACTTC
>19|TRBV28|.|.|TRBJ1-5
CASSFDPQQAGISNQPQHF
TGTGCCAGCAGTTTCGACCCCCAACAGGCAGGTATTTCCAATCAGCCCCAGCATTTT
>14|TRBV19|.|.|TRBJ2-7
CASSIAGRYYEQYF
TGTGCCAGTAGTATAGCAGGCAGATACTACGAGCAGTACTTC
>15|TRBV27|.|.|TRBJ1-5
CASSPSTATDQPQHF
TGTGCCAGCAGTCCTTCGACAGCAACCGATCAGCCCCAGCATTTT
>15|TRBV7-3|.|.|TRBJ2-7
CASSLRAGFLYEQYF
TGTGCCAGCAGCTTAAGGGCGGGGTTTCTTTACGAGCAGTACTTC
>14|TRBV13|.|.|TRBJ2-7
CASSLTGQIYEQYF
TGTGCCAGCAGCTTAACGGGACAAATCTACGAGCAGTACTTC